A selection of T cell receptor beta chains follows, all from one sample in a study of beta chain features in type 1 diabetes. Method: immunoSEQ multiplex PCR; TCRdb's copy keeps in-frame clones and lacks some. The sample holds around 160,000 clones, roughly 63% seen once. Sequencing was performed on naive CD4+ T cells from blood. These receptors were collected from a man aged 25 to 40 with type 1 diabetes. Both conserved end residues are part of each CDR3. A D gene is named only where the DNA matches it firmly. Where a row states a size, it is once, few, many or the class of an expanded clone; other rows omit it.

TGCAGCGTCGCGGACACGATGAACACTGAAGCTTTCTTT CSVADTMNTEAFF NA TRBV29-1 NA TRBJ1-1
TGTGCCAGCAGTGAAGCTGGGGGCACAGATACGCAGTATTTT CASSEAGGTDTQYF NA TRBV7-2 few TRBJ2-3
TGCGCCAGCAGTCAACCCGGACACCCCTACGAGCAGTACTTC CASSQPGHPYEQYF NA TRBV23-1 NA TRBJ2-7
TGTGCCAGCAGCATCCCCTCTTACACCGGGGAGCTGTTTTTT CASSIPSYTGELFF NA TRBV9 NA TRBJ2-2
TGTGCCAGCAGCTTTCAGGGAGTCGGCGAAAAACTGTTTTTT CASSFQGVGEKLFF NA TRBV11-2 NA TRBJ1-4
TGTGCCAGCAGCTTGTGGGCCTCCGGGGCCAACGTCCTGACTTTC CASSLWASGANVLTF NA TRBV5-6 once TRBJ2-6
TGTGCCAGCAGTTTAACTAGGACCGAGCAGTACTTC CASSLTRTEQYF NA TRBV27 few TRBJ2-7
TGTGCCAGCAGCTTAGGGGACAGAAGTATGGGAGCTTTCTTT CASSLGDRSMGAFF TRBD1 TRBV7-9 NA TRBJ1-1
TGTGCCAGCAGTGAAGAGCCCTACGAGCAGTACTTC CASSEEPYEQYF NA TRBV2 once TRBJ2-7
TGTGCCTGGAGTGTACTTCGGACTAGCGGGGAGAACACCGGGGAGCTGTTTTTT CAWSVLRTSGENTGELFF TRBD2 TRBV30 NA TRBJ2-2
TGTGCCTCAATAGCGGGGGGGCGCCCCTACAATGAGCAGTTCTTC CASIAGGRPYNEQFF TRBD2 TRBV30 once TRBJ2-1
TGTGCCAGCAGTCCACCGGGACTGGGGCAGTTCTTC CASSPPGLGQFF NA TRBV6-6 NA TRBJ2-1
TGTGCCAGCAGCGTAGCCGAGGGGAGCTCCTACAATGAGCAGTTCTTC CASSVAEGSSYNEQFF NA TRBV9 NA TRBJ2-1
TGCAGCGTTGGCGAGGGAGGCTACGAGCAGTACTTC CSVGEGGYEQYF NA TRBV29-1 NA TRBJ2-7
TGTGCCAGCAGCTTGACAGGGGGACTGGAAAAACTGTTTTTT CASSLTGGLEKLFF TRBD1 TRBV7-2 NA TRBJ1-4
TGTGCCAGCAGCTTGGGCCTTCCAGAAAAACTGTTTTTT CASSLGLPEKLFF NA TRBV5-8 few TRBJ1-4
TGTGCCTGGAGTGTTTCGGTATATGGCTACACCTTC CAWSVSVYGYTF NA TRBV30 once TRBJ1-2
TGTGCCAGCAGTGAGGGTGAATTTTATGGCTACACCTTC CASSEGEFYGYTF NA TRBV9 NA TRBJ1-2
TGTGCCAGCAGCCATCCGCCCTCTTGGGGGACGAACACCGGGGAGCTGTTTTTT CASSHPPSWGTNTGELFF NA TRBV9 once TRBJ2-2
TGTGCCAGCAGCGTCGGTCGGGAGACCCAGTACTTC CASSVGRETQYF NA TRBV9 few TRBJ2-5
TGTGCCATCAGTGAGTCGAGACAGCCAGATACGCAGTATTTT CAISESRQPDTQYF NA TRBV10-3 NA TRBJ2-3
TGTGCCATCAGTCCAGAAGGGGTTACTGAAGCTTTCTTT CAISPEGVTEAFF NA TRBV10-3 NA TRBJ1-1
TGTGCCAGCAGCGCAAACTACGAGCAGTACTTC CASSANYEQYF NA TRBV2 NA TRBJ2-7
TGTGCCAGCAATTTAGGTCAGGGGAACAATGAGCAGTTCTTC CASNLGQGNNEQFF NA TRBV7-2 once TRBJ2-1
TGTGCCAGCAGCTTGGTACAGTTGGGCAAAAACATTCAGTACTTC CASSLVQLGKNIQYF NA TRBV5-6 NA TRBJ2-4
TGTGCCAGCTCACCCCCAACAGGAGTCACTGAAGCTTTCTTT CASSPPTGVTEAFF NA TRBV18 few TRBJ1-1
TGCAGCACAGGGGAGGGGAGCACAGATACGCAGTATTTT CSTGEGSTDTQYF NA TRBV29-1 few TRBJ2-3
TGTGCCAGCAGCTTATTCTCGGTCTATGGCTACACCTTC CASSLFSVYGYTF NA TRBV7-9 NA TRBJ1-2
TGTGCCTTGGGACTGGGGGGGGAGACCCAGTACTTC CALGLGGETQYF TRBD2 TRBV30 NA TRBJ2-5
TGTGCCTGGTCCCGGGACAGGGCTTATGGCTACACCTTC CAWSRDRAYGYTF TRBD1 TRBV30 NA TRBJ1-2
TGTGCCACAACAGGGAATAATTCACCCCTCCACTTT CATTGNNSPLHF NA TRBV7-2 NA TRBJ1-6
TGCAGCGTTGCTCCTCGCAGCCCCACAGATACGCAGTATTTT CSVAPRSPTDTQYF NA TRBV29-1 NA TRBJ2-3
TGCAGCGTTGACAGGGCAGATACGCAGTATTTT CSVDRADTQYF NA TRBV29-1 NA TRBJ2-3
TGTGCCAGCAGGAGCGGACAGATCTCCTACGAGCAGTACTTC CASRSGQISYEQYF NA TRBV25-1 NA TRBJ2-7
TGTGCCAGCAGAGATACAGGCGGCTACGAGCAGTACTTC CASRDTGGYEQYF NA TRBV7-8 NA TRBJ2-7